The 22 T cell receptor beta chains given below trace back to one sample, sequenced in a study of control samples from healthy donors and cancer patients. Data came from immunoSEQ multiplex PCR; TCRdb stores just in-frame clones and leaves some out. The table shows some 74,000 clones, with approximately 83% occurring only once. Sequencing input: blood. These receptor sequences come from a man aged 60 to 75 in good health.

The chain joins TRBV4-3 to TRBJ2-1, with D maybe TRBD2 (6 bases). The CDR3 is 20 residues long. CDR1 is LGHNA, CDR2 YSLEER, per germline. Trimming removed 0 bases at V and 4 bases at J, with 25 bases between. The CDR3 loop is CASSQDIRDSVAALYNEQFF. The CDR3 bases are TGCGCCAGCAGCCAAGATATCAGGGATTCGGTAGCGGCTTTATACAATGAGCAGTTCTTC.

J is TRBJ1-5 and V is TRBV2, with TRBD1 as a possible D gene (5 bases). V was shortened by 3 bases and J by 3 bases, with 9 bases between the two germline ends. CDR1 and CDR2 (germline): SNHLY, FYNNEI. This CDR3 contains 14 residues. The CDR3 spells CASSEGRHNQPQHF. The DNA for the CDR3 is TGTGCCAGCAGTGAGGGACGGCACAATCAGCCCCAGCATTTT.

This chain uses TRBV7-8 with TRBJ2-1; 8 bases are shared with TRBD2. V was pared by 5 bases and J by 4 bases, with 13 bases of the junction left unmatched. Per the germline V gene, CDR1 is SGHVS and CDR2 is FQNEAQ. The CDR3 is made up of 17 amino acids. CDR3 amino acids: CASSTLTGLGGYNEQFF. DNA of the CDR3: TGTGCCAGCAGCACCTTAACGGGACTAGGCGGTTACAATGAGCAGTTCTTC.

The V gene is TRBV4-3, the J gene TRBJ1-1; possibly TRBD1 for D (6 bases). From germline, CDR1 is LGHNA and CDR2 YSLEER. This CDR3 spans 14 amino acids. Trimming stripped 4 bases from V and 2 bases from J, with 11 bases between. The CDR3 here is CASSRGGPNTEAFF. In DNA form, the CDR3 reads TGCGCCAGCAGCCGGGGGGGCCCCAACACTGAAGCTTTCTTT.

The genes are TRBV5-1 and TRBJ2-1; 8 positions match TRBD1. V lost 4 bases, J lost 7 bases, and 10 bases stayed unmatched. The V gene's germline CDR1 is SGHRS and CDR2 YFSETQ. The CDR3 runs to 15 residues. The chain's CDR3 is CASSLLDRVGNEQFF. CDR3 sequence (DNA): TGCGCCAGCAGCCTACTGGACAGGGTGGGAAATGAGCAGTTCTTC.

The gene calls are TRBV18 and TRBJ2-6, with no clear D. The CDR3 consists of 16 residues. The V gene's germline CDR1 is KGHSH and CDR2 LQKENI. Trimming pared 1 base from V and 0 bases from J, leaving 7 bases between. The CDR3, as DNA: TGTGCCAGCTCACCACTCGAGCTCTCTGGGGCCAACGTCCTGACTTTC. This codes for CASSPLELSGANVLTF.

This clone was observed a few times. The chain couples TRBV7-2 to TRBJ2-7; 7 positions agree with TRBD2. Germline V lookup: CDR1 SGHTA, CDR2 FQGNSA. The CDR3 totals 15 residues. Germline trimming cut 3 bases from V and 4 bases from J; bases unmatched to any gene: 9. CDR3 residues: CASSFDASGAYEQYF. The CDR3 coding sequence is TGTGCCAGCAGCTTTGATGCTAGCGGAGCTTACGAGCAGTACTTC. Together with reference TRBV7-2 and TRBJ2-7, the CDR3 gives the full variable domain: GAGVSQSPSNKVTEKGKDVELRCDPISGHTALYWYRQSLGQGLEFLIYFQGNSAPDKSGLPSDRFSAERTGGSVSTLTIQRTQQEDSAVYLCASSFDASGAYEQYFGPGTRLTVT.

The chain recombines TRBV10-3 with TRBJ1-1; no reliable D call. Trimming took 6 bases from V and 1 from J, leaving 3 bases between them. Germline-derived CDR1 and CDR2 are ENHRY and SYGVKD. The CDR3 contains 11 residues. The CDR3 sequence is CAISTNTEAFF. CDR3 DNA sequence: TGTGCCATCAGCACGAACACTGAAGCTTTCTTT.

This sequence joins TRBV7-9 and TRBJ1-2, with 8 bases identical to TRBD1. J was trimmed by 14 bases and V by 0 bases; bases with no gene match: 11. Germline CDR1 SEHNR, CDR2 FQNEAQ (reference sequence). The CDR3 has 14 amino acids. The CDR3 nucleotides are TGTGCCAGCAGCTTAGCAGACAGGGGTAGTCATCGGACCTTC. It translates to CASSLADRGSHRTF.

V is TRBV6-5 and J is TRBJ2-1; no clear D gene. CDR1 and CDR2 (germline): MNHEY, SVGAGI. With 7 bases removed from V and 0 bases from J, the gap between germline ends came to 13 bases. CDR3 length: 15 amino acids. Here the CDR3 DNA reads TGTGCCAGCAATTGGGCCATACCCTCCTACAATGAGCAGTTCTTC. As protein: CASNWAIPSYNEQFF.

The V call is TRBV5-4, the J call TRBJ2-1, with 7 bases aligning to TRBD2. Germline CDR1 reads SGHNT; CDR2 reads YYREEE (reference sequence). This CDR3 contains 17 residues. The V segment lost 2 bases and the J segment 0 bases; nucleotides outside the gene matches: 8. CDR3 protein: CASSFSSGKFSYNEQFF. The CDR3 DNA reads TGTGCCAGCAGCTTTTCAAGCGGGAAATTCTCCTACAATGAGCAGTTCTTC.

The chain recombines TRBV27 with TRBJ2-7; D unresolved. V was cut by 6 bases and J by 0 bases, with 21 bases left in between. The germline V gene encodes CDR1 MNHEY and CDR2 SMNVEV (reference sequence). The CDR3 covers 17 residues. The CDR3 coding sequence is TGTGCCAGCAGCCAAGGTCATCCAGGTTTCAGCTCCTACGAGCAGTACTTC. It specifies CASSQGHPGFSSYEQYF.

The chain couples TRBV15 to TRBJ2-7; 8 bases map to TRBD1. This CDR3 is 14 amino acids long. Germline lookup yields CDR1 LNHNV and CDR2 YYDKDF (reference sequence). J gave up 3 bases and V 5 bases, and 6 bases lay outside the gene matches. CDR3 DNA sequence: TGTGCCACCAGCCGGGGACAGGTTGGCTACGAGCAGTACTTC. It encodes CATSRGQVGYEQYF.

V gene TRBV7-3 combines with J gene TRBJ1-1, with 9 bases aligning to TRBD1. Germline-derived CDR1 and CDR2 are SGHTA and FQGTGA. CDR3 length equals 13 residues. V dropped 1 base and J dropped 9; count of bases not matched to a gene: 3. The CDR3 DNA reads as TGTGCCAGCAGCTTAAGCGGACAGGGGAAAGCTTTCTTT. It yields the protein CASSLSGQGKAFF.

This chain uses TRBV12-3 or TRBV12-4 with TRBJ1-1; no firm D call. V lost 5 bases to trimming and J lost 4 bases, with 11 bases between them. CDR3 size: 13 residues. CDR3 loop: CASSIGGPTEAFF. The CDR3 DNA reads as TGTGCCAGCAGTATAGGCGGCCCCACTGAAGCTTTCTTT.

The chain couples TRBV30 to TRBJ1-6, with unresolved D. Trimming stripped 3 bases from V and 6 bases from J, with 9 bases between. Germline V gene sequence: CDR1 GTSNPN, CDR2 SVGIG (reference sequence). The CDR3 runs 13 residues. CDR3 protein: CAWSYKLNSPLHF. CDR3 nucleotide sequence: TGTGCCTGGAGCTATAAGCTTAATTCACCCCTCCACTTT.

The gene calls are TRBV6-1 and TRBJ1-4; D is perhaps TRBD1 (6 bases). Germline CDR1 is MNHNS and CDR2 is SASEGT. The CDR3 is 16 amino acids. V dropped 3 bases and J dropped 4 bases, with 15 bases sitting between them. This CDR3 reads CASSELGHQSNEKLFF. The CDR3 DNA reads TGTGCCAGCAGTGAGTTGGGACACCAGAGTAATGAAAAACTGTTTTTT.

The chain couples TRBV5-5 to TRBJ2-1; 10 positions match TRBD2. CDR1 is SGHKS and CDR2 is YYEKEE in the germline V gene (reference sequence). Trimming took 1 base from V and 3 from J; bases not matched to a gene: 4. CDR3 length: 16 amino acids. The CDR3 DNA sequence: TGTGCCAGCAGCTTGACTAGCGGGAATATCTACAATGAGCAGTTCTTC. Translating it yields CASSLTSGNIYNEQFF.

This chain uses TRBV10-2 with TRBJ2-1; 13 nucleotides align to TRBD2. V lost 7 bases, J lost 7 bases, and 7 bases stayed unmatched. This CDR3 contains 15 residues. CDR1 WSHSY and CDR2 SAAADI come from the germline V gene. Here the CDR3 DNA reads TGCGCCAGCAAGCTACTAGCGGGAGGGCCAAATGAGCAGTTCTTC. Encoded protein: CASKLLAGGPNEQFF.

This chain links TRBV4-3 with TRBJ1-2, with D possibly TRBD1 on 5 matching bases. Germline V gives CDR1 LGHNA, CDR2 YSLEER. The CDR3 has 15 amino acids. Deletions cut 1 base from V and 2 bases from J, with 11 bases between. The CDR3 DNA is TGCGCCAGCAGCCAAGCCGGGACGGCGAACTATGGCTACACCTTC. Translated: CASSQAGTANYGYTF.

J is TRBJ1-4 and V is TRBV7-8; D unclear. CDR1 SGHVS and CDR2 FQNEAQ come from the germline V gene. The CDR3 contains 17 residues. Trimming pared 4 bases from V and 7 bases from J, leaving 22 bases between. The CDR3 spells CASSSPSTRLGSEKLFF. CDR3 nucleotide sequence: TGTGCCAGCAGCTCCCCCAGTACTAGACTGGGGAGTGAAAAACTGTTTTTT. The variable domain in full, with the rest retrieved from reference TRBV7-8 and TRBJ1-4, is GAGVSQSPRYKVAKRGQDVALRCDPISGHVSLFWYQQALGQGPEFLTYFQNEAQLDKSGLPSDRFFAERPEGSVSTLKIQRTQQEDSAVYLCASSSPSTRLGSEKLFFGSGTQLSVL.

The genes are TRBV28 and TRBJ1-5; D is unresolved. This CDR3 has 12 residues. Germline assignment: CDR1 MDHEN and CDR2 SYDVKM. With 6 bases removed from V and 7 bases from J, the gap between germline ends came to 10 bases. CDR3: CASSRRQQPQHF. Written as DNA, the CDR3 is TGTGCCAGCAGCCGCAGACAACAGCCCCAGCATTTT.